This T cell receptor (beta chain) was captured in a study of metastatic and nonmetastatic thyroid tumors. Across the study: Samples came from malignant and benign thyroid patients, and repertoires were compared across blood and tumor or nodule tissue. General observations from the study: According to reports, the diversity of TCR beta was significantly higher in malignant thyroid tumors than in benign nodules, and this held in both blood and tumor samples.

Concerning this clone: Its antigen remains unknown.

Until they underwent thyroid surgery, no patient had received any treatment. Germline V lookup: CDR1 SGHTA, CDR2 FQGNSA. The CDR3 is 15 amino acids. In the source study's methods: For papillary thyroid cancer, a distant-metastasis classifier was constructed from CDR3 differences observed across clinicopathological groups. With MiXCR, TCRdb called clones anew from the PCR reads. The V and J calls and clone size come from TCRdb's table, not from the authors' own analysis. The sample has tens of thousands of clones; 20% to 30% are singletons. Sequencing was done on a sample of tumor tissue. The TCR originated in a male donor with papillary thyroid cancer or a benign thyroid nodule (not recorded which). Some clones in this sample may be carry-over from other donors' samples. The V and J genes are TRBV7-2 and TRBJ1-2, with D unclear. CDR3 residues: CASSLEERTVDGYTF. The CDR3 DNA reads TGTGCGAGTAGCTTAGAGGAGCGAACAGTGGATGGCTACACCTTC.